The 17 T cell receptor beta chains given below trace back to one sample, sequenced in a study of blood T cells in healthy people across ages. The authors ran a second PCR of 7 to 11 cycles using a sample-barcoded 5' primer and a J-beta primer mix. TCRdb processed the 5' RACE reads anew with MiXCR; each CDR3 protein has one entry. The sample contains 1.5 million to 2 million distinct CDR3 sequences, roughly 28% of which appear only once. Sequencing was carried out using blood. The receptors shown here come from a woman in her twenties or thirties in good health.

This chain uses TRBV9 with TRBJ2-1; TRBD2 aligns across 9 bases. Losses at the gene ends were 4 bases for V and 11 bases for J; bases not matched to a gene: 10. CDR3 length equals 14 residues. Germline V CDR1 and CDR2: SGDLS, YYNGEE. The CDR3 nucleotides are TGTGCCAGCAGCCCCCCCGGCGGGAGGGCCCAGCAGTTCTTC. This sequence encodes CASSPPGGRAQQFF.

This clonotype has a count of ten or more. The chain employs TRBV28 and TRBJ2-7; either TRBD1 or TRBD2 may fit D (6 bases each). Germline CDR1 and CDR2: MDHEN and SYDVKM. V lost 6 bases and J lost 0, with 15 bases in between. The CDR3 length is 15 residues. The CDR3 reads CASRGRDISSYEQYF. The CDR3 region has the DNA TGTGCCAGCAGGGGGCGGGACATCAGCTCCTACGAGCAGTACTTC. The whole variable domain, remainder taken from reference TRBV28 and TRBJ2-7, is DVKVTQSSRYLVKRTGEKVFLECVQDMDHENMFWYRQDPGLGLRLIYFSYDVKMKEKGDIPEGYSVSREKKERFSLILESASTNQTSMYLCASRGRDISSYEQYFGPGTRLTVT.

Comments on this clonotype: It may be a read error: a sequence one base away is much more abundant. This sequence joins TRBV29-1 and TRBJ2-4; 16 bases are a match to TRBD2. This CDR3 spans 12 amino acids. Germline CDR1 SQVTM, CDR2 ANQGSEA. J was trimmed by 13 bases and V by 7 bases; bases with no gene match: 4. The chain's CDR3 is CSGGLAGGRQYF. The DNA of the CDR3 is TGCAGCGGGGGACTAGCGGGAGGGCGGCAGTACTTC.

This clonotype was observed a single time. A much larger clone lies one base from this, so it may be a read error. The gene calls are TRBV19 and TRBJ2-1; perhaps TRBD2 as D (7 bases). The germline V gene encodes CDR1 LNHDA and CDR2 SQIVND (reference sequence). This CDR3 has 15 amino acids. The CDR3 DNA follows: TGTGCCAGTACCCGAAGGAAGGGGGACTACAATAAGCAGTTCTTC. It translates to CASTRRKGDYNKQFF.

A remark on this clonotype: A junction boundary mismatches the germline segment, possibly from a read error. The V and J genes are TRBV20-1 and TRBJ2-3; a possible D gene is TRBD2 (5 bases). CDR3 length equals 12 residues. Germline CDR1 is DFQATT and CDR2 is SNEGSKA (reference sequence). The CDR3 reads CRASRTGDTQYF. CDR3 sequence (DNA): TGCAGGGCTAGCCGGACCGGAGATACGCAGTATTTT.

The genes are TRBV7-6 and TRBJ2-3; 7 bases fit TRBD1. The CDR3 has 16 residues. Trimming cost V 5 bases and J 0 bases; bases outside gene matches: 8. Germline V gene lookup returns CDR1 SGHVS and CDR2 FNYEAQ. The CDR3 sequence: CASSTWDSTSTDTQYF. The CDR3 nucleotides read TGTGCCAGCAGCACCTGGGACAGCACTAGCACAGATACGCAGTATTTT.

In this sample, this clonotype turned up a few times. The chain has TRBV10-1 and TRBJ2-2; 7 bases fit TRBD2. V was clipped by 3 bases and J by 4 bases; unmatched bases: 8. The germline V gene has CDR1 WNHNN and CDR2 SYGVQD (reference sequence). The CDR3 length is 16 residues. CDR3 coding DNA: TGCGCCAGCAGTGATAGGCGGGAGCTGGGCACCGGGGAGCTGTTTTTT. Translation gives CASSDRRELGTGELFF.

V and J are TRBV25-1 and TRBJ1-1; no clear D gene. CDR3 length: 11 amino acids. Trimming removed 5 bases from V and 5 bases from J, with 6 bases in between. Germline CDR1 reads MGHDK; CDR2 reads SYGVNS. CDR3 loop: CASSFITEAFF. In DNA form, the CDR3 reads TGTGCCAGCAGTTTTATAACTGAAGCTTTCTTT.

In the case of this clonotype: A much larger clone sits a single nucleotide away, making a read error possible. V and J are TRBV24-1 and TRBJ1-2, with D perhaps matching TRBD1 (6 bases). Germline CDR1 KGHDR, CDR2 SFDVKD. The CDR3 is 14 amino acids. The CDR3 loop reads CATCDSDSSYGYTF. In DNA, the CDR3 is TGTGCCACCTGTGACTCGGACAGCTCCTATGGCTACACCTTC.

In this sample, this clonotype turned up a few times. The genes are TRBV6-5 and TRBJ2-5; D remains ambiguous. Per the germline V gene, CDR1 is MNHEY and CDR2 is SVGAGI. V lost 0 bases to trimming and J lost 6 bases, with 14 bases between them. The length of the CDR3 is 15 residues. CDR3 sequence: CASSYSIPPTKTQYF. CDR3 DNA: TGTGCCAGCAGTTACTCCATTCCTCCCACGAAGACCCAGTACTTC.

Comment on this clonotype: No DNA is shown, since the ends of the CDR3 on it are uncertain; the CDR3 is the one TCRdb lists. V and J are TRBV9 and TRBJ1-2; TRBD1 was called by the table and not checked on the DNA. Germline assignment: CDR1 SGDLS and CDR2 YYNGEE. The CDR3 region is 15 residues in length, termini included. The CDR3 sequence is CASSVVGQGISGHTF.

The CDR3 loop reads CASSLSGHGTGVDTQYF. CDR3 DNA sequence: TGCGCCAGCAGCTTGTCGGGTCACGGGACAGGGGTGGATACGCAGTATTTT. The rearrangement uses TRBV5-1 and TRBJ2-3, with 10 bases identical to TRBD1. CDR3 size: 17 residues. V trimming: 1 base; J trimming: 6 bases; junction bases outside the gene matches: 11. The germline gives CDR1 SGHRS, CDR2 YFSETQ.

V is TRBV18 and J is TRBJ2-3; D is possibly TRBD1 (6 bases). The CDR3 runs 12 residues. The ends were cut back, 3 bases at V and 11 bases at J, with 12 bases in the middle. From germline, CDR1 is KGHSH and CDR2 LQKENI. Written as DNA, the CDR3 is TGTGCCAGCTCACCTTACGACAGGTTGCAGTATTTT. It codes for CASSPYDRLQYF.

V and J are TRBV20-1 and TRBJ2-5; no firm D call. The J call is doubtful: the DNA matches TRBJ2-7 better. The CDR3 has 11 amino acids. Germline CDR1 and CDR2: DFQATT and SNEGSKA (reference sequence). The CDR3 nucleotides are TGCAGTGCTAGGGAGACCCGCGAGCAGTACTTC. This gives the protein CSARETREQYF.

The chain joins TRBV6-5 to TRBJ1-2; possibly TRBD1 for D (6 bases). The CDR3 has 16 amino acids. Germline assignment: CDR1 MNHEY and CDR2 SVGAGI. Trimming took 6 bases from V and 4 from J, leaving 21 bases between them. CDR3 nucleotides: TGTGCCAGCAGCTTAGGGGGAGGGGGACTACTCTATGGCTACACCTTC. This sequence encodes CASSLGGGGLLYGYTF.

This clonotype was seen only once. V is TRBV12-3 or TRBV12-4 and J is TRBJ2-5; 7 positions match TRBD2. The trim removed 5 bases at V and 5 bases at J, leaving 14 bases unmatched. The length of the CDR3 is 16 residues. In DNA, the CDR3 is TGTGCCAGCAGTCCCTGTAGCGGACTAGACGGCGAGACCCAGTACTTC. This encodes CASSPCSGLDGETQYF.

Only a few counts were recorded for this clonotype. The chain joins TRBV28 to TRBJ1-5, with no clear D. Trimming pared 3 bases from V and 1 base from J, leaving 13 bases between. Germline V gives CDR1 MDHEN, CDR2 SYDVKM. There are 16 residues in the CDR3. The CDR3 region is CASSLRRVRSNQPQHF. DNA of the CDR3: TGTGCCAGCAGTTTGCGTCGGGTCCGGAGCAATCAGCCCCAGCATTTT.